This is a list of T cell receptor beta chains from one sample in a study of cytomegalovirus exposure and HLA in healthy donors. This table comes from immunoSEQ multiplex PCR, and its TCRdb copy is limited to in-frame clones, with some not included. The table records about 160,000 clones, approximately 79% of them present only once. The sample taken for sequencing was PBMCs. These receptors were taken from a woman between 50 and 59 years old in good health and CMV-seropositive. Each CDR3 is given with its conserved first and last residue. The order of the fields is V gene, J gene, clone size, D gene, CDR3 protein, CDR3 DNA. The D gene is left open where the match is weak. A row's size may be missing; if present it is once, few, many or a size class.

>TRBV28|TRBJ1-1|-|-
CASISAPGAGTEAFF
TGTGCCAGCATATCGGCCCCAGGGGCCGGCACTGAAGCTTTCTTT
>TRBV30|TRBJ2-5|-|TRBD2
CAWSVGGGRETQYF
TGTGCCTGGAGCGTCGGGGGGGGGAGGGAGACCCAGTACTTC
>TRBV5-1|TRBJ2-2|-|-
CASSLSERGPGGQITGELFF
TGCGCCAGCAGCTTGTCCGAACGGGGGCCAGGGGGTCAGATAACCGGGGAGCTGTTTTTT
>TRBV4-3|TRBJ2-7|-|-
CASSQARVRGYEQYF
TGCGCCAGCAGCCAAGCCAGGGTAAGGGGCTACGAGCAGTACTTC
>TRBV19|TRBJ2-5|-|-
CASSQTQETQYF
TGTGCCAGTAGTCAGACTCAGGAGACCCAGTACTTC
>TRBV10-2|TRBJ1-1|once|-
CASSEQWATEAFF
TGCGCCAGCAGTGAGCAGTGGGCCACTGAAGCTTTCTTT
>TRBV7-8|TRBJ2-1|-|-
CASSLGAGGLKGFKKFF
TGTGCCAGCAGCCTAGGGGCTGGGGGACTCAAAGGCTTCAAAAAGTTCTTC
>TRBV4-1|TRBJ1-1|-|TRBD1
CASSRIGTGTTEAFF
TGCGCCAGCAGCCGAATAGGGACAGGAACCACTGAAGCTTTCTTT
>TRBV5-1|TRBJ1-3|-|-
CASSEGASGNTIYF
TGCGCCAGCAGCGAGGGCGCCTCTGGAAACACCATATATTTT
>TRBV6-5|TRBJ2-1|-|TRBD1
CASSYGTGGSYNEQFF
TGTGCCAGCAGTTACGGGACAGGGGGCTCCTACAATGAGCAGTTCTTC
>TRBV27|TRBJ2-1|-|-
CASSLGFFSYNEQFF
TGTGCCAGCAGTTTAGGCTTCTTCTCCTACAATGAGCAGTTCTTC
>TRBV28|TRBJ1-1|-|-
CASSSTMTEAFF
TGTGCCAGCAGTTCTACTATGACTGAAGCTTTCTTT
>TRBV4-2|TRBJ2-7|-|TRBD1
CASSQSTGGFYEQYF
TGTGCCAGCAGCCAATCGACAGGGGGCTTCTACGAGCAGTACTTC
>TRBV30|TRBJ2-2|-|TRBD2
CAWRGGDSHGELFF
TGTGCCTGGAGGGGGGGGGACTCTCACGGGGAGCTGTTTTTT
>TRBV7-9|TRBJ2-5|-|TRBD1
CASSLGTGGAETQYF
TGTGCCAGCAGCTTAGGGACAGGGGGCGCCGAGACCCAGTACTTC
>TRBV5-1|TRBJ2-5|-|-
CASSLADRETQYF
TGCGCCAGCAGCTTGGCCGATCGGGAGACCCAGTACTTC
>TRBV7-9|TRBJ1-5|-|-
CASSLEGGRPQHF
TGTGCCAGCAGCTTAGAGGGAGGTAGGCCCCAGCATTTT
>TRBV10-3|TRBJ2-2|-|TRBD2
CAISDPLAGGPNTGELFF
TGTGCCATCAGTGACCCACTAGCGGGAGGGCCGAACACCGGGGAGCTGTTTTTT
>TRBV7-6|TRBJ2-1|-|TRBD2
CASSLRASGSYNEQFF
TGTGCCAGCAGCTTAAGGGCTAGCGGGTCATACAATGAGCAGTTCTTC
>TRBV27|TRBJ2-2|-|TRBD2
CASSLWTSGRVNTGELFF
TGTGCCAGCAGTTTATGGACTAGCGGGAGGGTTAACACCGGGGAGCTGTTTTTT
>TRBV6-5|TRBJ2-1|-|-
CASSYEGVEQFF
TGTGCCAGCAGTTACGAGGGGGTTGAGCAGTTCTTC
>TRBV4-3|TRBJ1-5|-|-
CASSVRAGDQPQHF
TGCGCCAGCAGCGTCAGGGCAGGGGATCAGCCCCAGCATTTT
>TRBV19|TRBJ2-2|few|-
CASSIRVNTGELFF
TGTGCCAGTAGTATACGAGTTAACACCGGGGAGCTGTTTTTT
>TRBV7-2|TRBJ1-2|-|TRBD1
CASSSDRGPYGYTF
TGTGCCAGCAGCTCGGACAGGGGTCCCTATGGCTACACCTTC
>TRBV7-8|TRBJ2-7|-|-
CASIPTRRASSYEQYF
TGTGCCAGCATCCCTACCCGCAGGGCCAGCTCCTACGAGCAGTACTTC
>TRBV11-2|TRBJ1-1|few|TRBD1
CASSADRGRNTEAFF
TGTGCCAGCAGCGCGGACAGGGGGAGGAACACTGAAGCTTTCTTT
>TRBV25-1|TRBJ2-4|-|-
CASSDNGISFNIQYF
TGTGCCAGCAGTGATAACGGGATATCGTTTAACATTCAGTACTTC
>TRBV28|TRBJ2-3|few|-
CASSLNSPDTQYF
TGTGCCAGCAGTTTAAACAGTCCAGATACGCAGTATTTT